This T cell receptor beta chain was captured by sequencing in a study of kidney transplant recipient with SARS-CoV-2 infection. The CDR3 contains 12 residues. V lost 7 bases and J lost 5; bases outside the gene matches: 5. CDR1 is MNHEY and CDR2 is SVGEGT in the germline V gene. The sample holds many counts of this clonotype. Each CDR3 protein is one row after TCRdb ran MiXCR on the reads. The sample contains about 240,000 distinct CDR3 sequences, less than 35% of which appear only once. This sample comprised a blood sample, obtained at baseline and on day 111 from a kidney transplant recipient. This clonotype was obtained from a young adult male patient who had COVID-19 and was a kidney transplant recipient. Some T cells may be transferred from the graft donor. The genes are TRBV6-2 or TRBV6-3 and TRBJ2-7, with TRBD1 identical over 7 bases. CDR3 nucleotide sequence: TGTGCCAGCACCAGGGGGTGGAACGAGCAGTACTTC. Protein: CASTRGWNEQYF.